This T cell receptor beta chain was found in a study of T cells in women clearing cervical HPV infection. Study summary: Women with histologically confirmed HPV16-related CIN3 or worse, 2 with invasive cancer, served as cases. Only a few women had HLA typing results available. Study-level findings and limits: A classifier using richness and V gene abundances reached an AUC of 0.7 to 0.9.

On this clone itself: The antigen is undetermined.

The data were produced by immunoSEQ multiplex PCR, yet TCRdb's version contains in-frame clones alone and is incomplete. Its listing shows tens of thousands of clones. Sequencing used blood buffy coat. The sequence was collected from a woman aged 18 to 69 with a cervical HPV16 infection that either progressed to CIN3+ or cleared (not recorded which).

CDR3 region: CASSPGLAGGNNEQFF. Incomplete CDR3 DNA: TGTGCCAGCAGTCCGGGACTAGCGGGAGGTAACAATGAG. The chain recombines TRBV2 with TRBJ2-1; 15 bases match TRBD2. The CDR3 end is not reached by the read, which stops 3 residues before it; the germline J gene fills it in. V was clipped by 5 bases and J by 5 bases; unmatched bases: 4. The CDR3 runs 16 residues. Looked up from germline, CDR1 is SNHLY and CDR2 is FYNNEI.